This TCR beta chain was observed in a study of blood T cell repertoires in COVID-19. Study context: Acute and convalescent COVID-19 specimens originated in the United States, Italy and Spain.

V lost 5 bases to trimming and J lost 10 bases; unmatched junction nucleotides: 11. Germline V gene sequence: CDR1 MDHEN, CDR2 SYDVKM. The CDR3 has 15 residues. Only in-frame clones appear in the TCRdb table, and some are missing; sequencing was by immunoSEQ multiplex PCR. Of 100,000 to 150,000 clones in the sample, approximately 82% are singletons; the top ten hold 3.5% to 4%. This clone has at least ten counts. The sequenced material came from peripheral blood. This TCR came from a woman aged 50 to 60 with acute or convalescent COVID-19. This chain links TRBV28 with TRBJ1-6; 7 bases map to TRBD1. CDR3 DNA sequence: TGTGCCAGCAGTCTAAGACAGGGAGTTGGATCACCCCTCCACTTT. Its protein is CASSLRQGVGSPLHF.